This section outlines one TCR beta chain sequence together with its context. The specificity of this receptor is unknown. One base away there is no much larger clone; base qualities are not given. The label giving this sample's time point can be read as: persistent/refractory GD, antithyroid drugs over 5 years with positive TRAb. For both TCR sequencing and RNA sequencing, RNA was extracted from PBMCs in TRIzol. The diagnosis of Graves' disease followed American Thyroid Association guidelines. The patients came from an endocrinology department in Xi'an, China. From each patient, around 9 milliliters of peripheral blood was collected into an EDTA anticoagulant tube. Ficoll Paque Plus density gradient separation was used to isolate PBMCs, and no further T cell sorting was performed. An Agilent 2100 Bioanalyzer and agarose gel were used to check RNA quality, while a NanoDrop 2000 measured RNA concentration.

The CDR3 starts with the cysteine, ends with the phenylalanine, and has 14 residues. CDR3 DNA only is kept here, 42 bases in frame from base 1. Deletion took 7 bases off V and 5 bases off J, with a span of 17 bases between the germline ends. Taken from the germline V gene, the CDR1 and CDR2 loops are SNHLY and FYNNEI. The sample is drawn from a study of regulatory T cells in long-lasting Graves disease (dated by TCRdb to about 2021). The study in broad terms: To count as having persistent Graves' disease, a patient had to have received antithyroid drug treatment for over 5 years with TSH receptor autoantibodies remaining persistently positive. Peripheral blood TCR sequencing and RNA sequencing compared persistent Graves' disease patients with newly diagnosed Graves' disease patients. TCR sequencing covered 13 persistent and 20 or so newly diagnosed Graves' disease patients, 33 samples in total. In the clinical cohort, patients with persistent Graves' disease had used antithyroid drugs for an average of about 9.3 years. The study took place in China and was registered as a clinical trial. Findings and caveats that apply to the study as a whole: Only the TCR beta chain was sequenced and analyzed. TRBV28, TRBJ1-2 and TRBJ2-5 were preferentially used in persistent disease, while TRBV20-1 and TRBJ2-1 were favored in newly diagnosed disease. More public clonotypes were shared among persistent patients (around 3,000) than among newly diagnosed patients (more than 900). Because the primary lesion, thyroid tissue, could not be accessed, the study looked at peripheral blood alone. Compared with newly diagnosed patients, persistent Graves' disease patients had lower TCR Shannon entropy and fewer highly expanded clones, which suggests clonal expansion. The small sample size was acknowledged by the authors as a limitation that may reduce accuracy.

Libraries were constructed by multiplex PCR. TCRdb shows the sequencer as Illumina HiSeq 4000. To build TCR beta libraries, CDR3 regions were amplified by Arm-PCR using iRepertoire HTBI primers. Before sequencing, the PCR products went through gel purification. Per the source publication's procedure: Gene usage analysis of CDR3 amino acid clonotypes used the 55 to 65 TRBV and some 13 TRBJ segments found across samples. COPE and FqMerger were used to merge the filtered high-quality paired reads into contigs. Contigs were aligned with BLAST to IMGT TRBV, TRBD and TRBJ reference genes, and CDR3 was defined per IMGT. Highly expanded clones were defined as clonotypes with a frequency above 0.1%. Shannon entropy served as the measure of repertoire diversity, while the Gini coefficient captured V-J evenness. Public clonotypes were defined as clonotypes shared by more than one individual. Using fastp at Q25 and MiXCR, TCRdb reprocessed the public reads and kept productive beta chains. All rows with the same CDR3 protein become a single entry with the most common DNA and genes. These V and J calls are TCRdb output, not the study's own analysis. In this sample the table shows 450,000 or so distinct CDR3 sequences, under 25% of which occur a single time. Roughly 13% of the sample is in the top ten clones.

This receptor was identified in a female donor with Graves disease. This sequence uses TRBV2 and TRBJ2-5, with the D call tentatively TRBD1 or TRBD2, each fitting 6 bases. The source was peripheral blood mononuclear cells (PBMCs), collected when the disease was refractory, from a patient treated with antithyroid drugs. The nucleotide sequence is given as TGTGCCAGCACGGAAGAGGGGGGACGGGAGACCCAGTACTTC. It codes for CASTEEGGRETQYF.